Reported below is one T cell receptor beta chain. Original handling: Cell counts per sample came from amplifying reference gene primers. Sequencing was performed with immunoSEQ multiplex PCR; in TCRdb, only in-frame clones are kept and a portion is missing. From that table come the V and J calls and clone size; the DNA was used to work out D and trimming. The sample lists roughly 450,000 clones, 80% to 95% occurring once. The sample comes from a study of blood T cell repertoires in COVID-19. The CDR3 runs to 15 residues. Germline V gene data show CDR1 as LGHDT and CDR2 as YNNKEL (reference sequence). V was cut by 2 bases and J by 0 bases, with 5 bases left in between. The study recruited people aged 18 to 89 years across approximately 24 US areas. Either two negative PCRs, clearance, or symptom resolution qualified Cohort 3 donors as recovered.

The TCR sequence derives from a man between 18 and 29 years old who had recovered from COVID-19. This sequence joins TRBV3-1 (or the pseudogene TRBV3-2) and TRBJ2-6; D remains unclear. Sequenced: PBMCs or T cells enriched from blood (not recorded which). Here the CDR3 DNA reads TGTGCCAGCAGCCAAACATACTCTGGGGCCAACGTCCTGACTTTC. This codes for CASSQTYSGANVLTF.